This T cell receptor (beta chain) was captured by sequencing in a study of beta chain features in type 1 diabetes (dated by TCRdb to 2017 to 2018). In the study overall: Mean age, gender distribution, total cell number and subset yield did not differ between patients and healthy donors. A total of about 99,000,000 sorted cells were examined across all samples, and RNA yield correlated strongly with the number of cells per subset. In the study, recently diagnosed type 1 diabetes patients and matched healthy donors were compared on the TCRB repertoires of their sorted circulating CD4+ T cell subsets. Regulatory and stem cell-like memory subsets were obtained from only 8 patients and roughly 8 healthy donors, while naive and central memory subsets were obtained from all 30 or so donors. What the study reported, not specific to this receptor: Type 1 diabetes patients showed a moderate but significant shortening of TCRB CDR3 length in all four CD4+ subsets. Because small numbers of individuals were included in the HLA sub-analyses, any influence of HLA type on TCRB rearrangement was left unresolved. PCR might favor shorter templates, but patient and control samples were amplified and corrected together, so any skew would affect both groups equally. Naive, central memory and regulatory TCRB repertoires appeared more similar among patients than among healthy donors. At VDJ recombination sites, type 1 diabetes patients had fewer insertions and more deleted nucleotides, which implies abnormalities in thymic rearrangement. Because cDNA rather than genomic DNA was sequenced, highly expressing activated cells could have been over-represented, although no difference in activation and CD3 levels was found between groups.

The germline V gene encodes CDR1 SQVTM and CDR2 ANQGSEA. Taken from cysteine to phenylalanine, the CDR3 has 14 residues. The DNA shown is the 42-base CDR3, in frame from base 1. This clone was detected only a few times. Its cognate antigen has yet to be identified. Base quality data are lacking; no much larger clone is found one base away. The entire isolated RNA was reverse transcribed using the High Capacity cDNA Reverse Transcription Kit, and thus expressed TCRB transcripts were sequenced. Naive, central memory and regulatory T cell samples underwent deep immunoSEQ sequencing, averaging about 3.5 million total reads per sample. After sorted cells were lysed in RLT buffer, RNA was extracted with DNase-treated RNeasy Micro or Mini kits, with the choice depending on cell number. To prevent cross-contamination, each cell subset was processed individually, whereas patient and healthy donor samples were processed jointly. The immunoSEQ multiplex PCR was used to amplify TCRB sequences from cDNA, yielding 87-bp fragments that span the CDR3 region. The amplicons were sequenced using the Illumina HiSeq platform. The original methods were these. PCR bias was corrected computationally using synthetic template baselines, and reads within Hamming distance 2 were collapsed, with unmergeable singletons discarded. Reads were aligned to IMGT to assign V, D and J genes, CDR3 length, and insertions or deletions at six rearrangement sites. Within each subset, clonotype counts were normalized to the number of sorted cells before true diversity and Gini coefficients were calculated with the tcR R package. The overlap coefficient, calculated on TCRB nucleotide sequences, was used to measure repertoire sharing. Out-of-frame TCRB sequences from naive cells were analyzed to stand in for the pre-selection repertoire. The clones in this table, taken by TCRdb from immuneACCESS, are in-frame only. Not every clone is retained; where verified, under half of the shortfall comes from an unresolved V gene, and the cause of the rest is unknown. The V and J calls and clone size come from that table; D and trimming were worked out from the DNA. The sample profile shows approximately 260,000 clones; roughly 20% of them were found once. In total, the top ten clones hold 0.025% to 0.035% of the sample.

From each donor, a single peripheral blood sample of approximately 120 mL on average was drawn into heparinised tubes. A BD FACSAria II and a panel including CD45RO, CCR7, CD25, CD127, CD95 and CD27 were used to sort naive, central memory, regulatory and stem cell-like memory CD4+ T cells. Every sorted population had a purity above 95%. PBMCs were isolated immediately by Lymphoprep density gradient centrifugation and stained directly without culture. So that batch effects would be minimized, each experiment stained and sorted samples in pairs, pairing one healthy donor with one patient. Sequencing was carried out using naive CD4+ T cells from blood. The cell subset or site label, as the study defines it: true naive CD4+ T cells. The V gene is TRBV29-1 and the J gene is TRBJ1-1; D gene: possibly TRBD1, on 6 matching bases. This sequence was found in a woman in her forties with type 1 diabetes. The nucleotides read TGCACCGCAAGTGGACAGCCGATGAACACTGAAGCTTTCTTT. The translation is CTASGQPMNTEAFF.